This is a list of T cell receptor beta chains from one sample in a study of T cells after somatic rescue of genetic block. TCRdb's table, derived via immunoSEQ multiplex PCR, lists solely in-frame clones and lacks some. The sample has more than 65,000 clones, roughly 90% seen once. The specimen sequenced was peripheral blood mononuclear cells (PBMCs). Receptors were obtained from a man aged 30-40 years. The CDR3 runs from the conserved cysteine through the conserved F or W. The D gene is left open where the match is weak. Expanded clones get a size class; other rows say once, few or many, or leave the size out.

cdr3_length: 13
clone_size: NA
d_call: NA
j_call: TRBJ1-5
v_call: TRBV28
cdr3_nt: TGTGCCAGCACTATGGACGTGACAGGGCCCCAGCATTTT
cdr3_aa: CASTMDVTGPQHF

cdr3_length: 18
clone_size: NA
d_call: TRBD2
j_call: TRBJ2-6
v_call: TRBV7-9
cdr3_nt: TGTGCCAGCAGCCCGAGGTGGCGGGGGAACTCTGGGGCCAACGTCCTGACTTTC
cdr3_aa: CASSPRWRGNSGANVLTF

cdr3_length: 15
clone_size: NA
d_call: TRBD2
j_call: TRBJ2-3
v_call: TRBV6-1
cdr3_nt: TGTGCCAGCAGTGAAGAGCGGGGGGGCCCAGATACGCAGTATTTT
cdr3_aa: CASSEERGGPDTQYF

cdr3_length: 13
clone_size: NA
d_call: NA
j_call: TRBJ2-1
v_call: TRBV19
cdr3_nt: TGTGCCAGTAGCCGGGGCCCGGGCAATGAGCAGTTCTTC
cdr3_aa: CASSRGPGNEQFF

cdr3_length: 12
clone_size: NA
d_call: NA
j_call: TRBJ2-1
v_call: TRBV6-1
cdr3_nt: TGTGCCAGCAGTGAATTTGCGGGACCGAGGTTCTTC
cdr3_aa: CASSEFAGPRFF

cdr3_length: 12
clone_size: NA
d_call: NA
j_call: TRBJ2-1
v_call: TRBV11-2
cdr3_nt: TGTGCCAGCAGCTCCCAGGGGAATGAGCAGTTCTTC
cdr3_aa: CASSSQGNEQFF

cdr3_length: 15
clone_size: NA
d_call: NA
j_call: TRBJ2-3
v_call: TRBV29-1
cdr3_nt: TGCAGCGTTGAGGGGCTTCGGGTTGGAACAGATACGCAGTATTTT
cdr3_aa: CSVEGLRVGTDTQYF

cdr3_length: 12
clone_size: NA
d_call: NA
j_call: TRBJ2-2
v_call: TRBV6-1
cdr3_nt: TGTGCCCTAGGGGGTCCGGGCGGGGAGCTGTTTTTT
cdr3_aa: CALGGPGGELFF

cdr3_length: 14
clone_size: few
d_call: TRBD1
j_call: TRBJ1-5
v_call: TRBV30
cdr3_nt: TGTGCCTGGAGGGGACAGGGAGGCAATCAGCCCCAGCATTTT
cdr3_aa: CAWRGQGGNQPQHF

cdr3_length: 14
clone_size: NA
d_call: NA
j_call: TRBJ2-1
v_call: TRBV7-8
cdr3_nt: TGTGCCAGCAGCTTAGGGGGCAGGTCTCATGAGCAGTTCTTC
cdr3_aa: CASSLGGRSHEQFF

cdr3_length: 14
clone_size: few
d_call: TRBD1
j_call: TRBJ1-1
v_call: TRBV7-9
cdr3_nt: TGTGCCAGCAGCTCCGGGACAGGGGATCCTGAAGCTTTCTTT
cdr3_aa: CASSSGTGDPEAFF

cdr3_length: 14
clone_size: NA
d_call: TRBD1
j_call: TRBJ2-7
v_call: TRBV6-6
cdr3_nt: TGTGCCAGCAATACCGGGACAGGCCTCTACGAGCAGTACTTC
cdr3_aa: CASNTGTGLYEQYF

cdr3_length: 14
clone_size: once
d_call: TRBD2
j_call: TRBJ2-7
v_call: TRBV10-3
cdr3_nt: TGTGCCATCAGTGATGCGCGGGGGGGCTTCGAGCAGTACTTC
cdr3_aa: CAISDARGGFEQYF

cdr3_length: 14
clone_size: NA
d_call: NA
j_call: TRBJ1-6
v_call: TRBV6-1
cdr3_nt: TGTGCCAGCAGTGAAGCGCGAGAGGGTTCACCCCTCCACTTT
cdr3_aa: CASSEAREGSPLHF

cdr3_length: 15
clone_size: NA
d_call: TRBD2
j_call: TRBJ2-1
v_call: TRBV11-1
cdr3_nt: TGTGCCAGCAGCCCCAGGAAAGCGGGGCACAATGAGCAGTTCTTC
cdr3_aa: CASSPRKAGHNEQFF

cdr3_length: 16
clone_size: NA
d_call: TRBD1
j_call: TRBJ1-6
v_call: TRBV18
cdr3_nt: TGTGCCAGCTCAGGGGGAACGACAGGGTTCAATTCACCCCTCCACTTT
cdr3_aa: CASSGGTTGFNSPLHF

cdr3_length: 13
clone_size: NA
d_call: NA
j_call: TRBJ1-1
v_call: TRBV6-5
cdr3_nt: TGTGCCAGCAGATGGACGGTGAACACTGAAGCTTTCTTT
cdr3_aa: CASRWTVNTEAFF

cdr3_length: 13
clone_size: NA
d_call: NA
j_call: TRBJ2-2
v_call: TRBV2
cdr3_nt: TGTGCCAGCAGTATCCTCCGGACCGGGGAGCTGTTTTTT
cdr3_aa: CASSILRTGELFF

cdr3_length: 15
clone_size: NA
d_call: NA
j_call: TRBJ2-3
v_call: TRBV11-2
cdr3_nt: TGTGCCAGCAGCTTTATCGAATGGGGCACAGATACGCAGTATTTT
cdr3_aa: CASSFIEWGTDTQYF

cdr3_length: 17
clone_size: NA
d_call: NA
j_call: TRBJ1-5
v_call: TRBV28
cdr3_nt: TGTGCCAGCAGCCCCCTGGCCGGGCTTGGGAGCAATCAGCCCCAGCATTTT
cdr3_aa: CASSPLAGLGSNQPQHF

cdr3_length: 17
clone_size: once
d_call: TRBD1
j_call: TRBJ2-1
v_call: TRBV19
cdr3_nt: TGTGCCAGTAGTATAGTAGTATTAGGGGGCGTCTACAATGAGCAGTTCTTC
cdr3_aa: CASSIVVLGGVYNEQFF

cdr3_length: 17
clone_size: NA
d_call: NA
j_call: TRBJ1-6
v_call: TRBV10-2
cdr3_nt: TGCGCCAGCAGTGGATTTCTTAGGGACTCCTATAATTCACCCCTCCACTTT
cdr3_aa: CASSGFLRDSYNSPLHF

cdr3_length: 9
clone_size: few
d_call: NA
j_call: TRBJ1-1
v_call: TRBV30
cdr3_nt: TGTGCCTTCGGACCTGAAGCTTTCTTT
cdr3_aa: CAFGPEAFF

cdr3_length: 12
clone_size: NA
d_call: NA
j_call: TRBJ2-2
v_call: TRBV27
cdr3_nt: TGTGCCAGCAGGGGGTACACCGGGGAGCTGTTTTTT
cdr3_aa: CASRGYTGELFF

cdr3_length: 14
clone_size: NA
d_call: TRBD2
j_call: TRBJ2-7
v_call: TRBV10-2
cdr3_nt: TGCGCCAGCAAACTAGCGGGGTCCTCCTACGAGCAGTACTTC
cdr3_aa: CASKLAGSSYEQYF

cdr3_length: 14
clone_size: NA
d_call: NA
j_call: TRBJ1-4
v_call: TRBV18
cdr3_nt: TGTGCCAGCTCACCGGGGTCAACTAATGAAAAACTGTTTTTT
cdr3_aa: CASSPGSTNEKLFF

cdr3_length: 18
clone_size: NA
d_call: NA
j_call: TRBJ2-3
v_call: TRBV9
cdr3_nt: TGTGCCAGCAGCGTAGAAGGCGGGACCCGTACTAGCACAGATACGCAGTATTTT
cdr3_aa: CASSVEGGTRTSTDTQYF

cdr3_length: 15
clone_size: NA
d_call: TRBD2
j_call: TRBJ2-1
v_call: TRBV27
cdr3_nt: TGTGCCAGCAGTTACGGACTAGCCACTACCCGTGAGCAGTTCTTC
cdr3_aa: CASSYGLATTREQFF

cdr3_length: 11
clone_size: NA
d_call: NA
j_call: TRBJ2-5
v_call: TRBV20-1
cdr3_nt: TGCAGTGCTAGTGAAGACTTGACCCAGTACTTC
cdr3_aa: CSASEDLTQYF

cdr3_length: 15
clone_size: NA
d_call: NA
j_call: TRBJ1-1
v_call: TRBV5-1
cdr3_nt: TGCGCCAGCAGCTTCTACGACACCCGAGGGACTGAAGCTTTCTTT
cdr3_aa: CASSFYDTRGTEAFF

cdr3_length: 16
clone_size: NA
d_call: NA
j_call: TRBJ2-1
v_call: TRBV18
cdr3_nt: TGTGCCAGCTCACAAACGACAGGCGGGTACCTCAATGAGCAGTTCTTC
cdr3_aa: CASSQTTGGYLNEQFF

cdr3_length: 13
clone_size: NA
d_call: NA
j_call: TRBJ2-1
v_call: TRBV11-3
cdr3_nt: TGTGCCAGCAGAAACTCCGGGGAGAGTAAGCAGTTCTTC
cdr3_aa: CASRNSGESKQFF

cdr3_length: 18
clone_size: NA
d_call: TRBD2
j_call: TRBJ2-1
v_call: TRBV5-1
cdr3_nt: TGCGCCAGCAGCTCCCGGACTAGCGGGGGCTACTCCTACAATGAGCAGTTCTTC
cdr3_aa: CASSSRTSGGYSYNEQFF

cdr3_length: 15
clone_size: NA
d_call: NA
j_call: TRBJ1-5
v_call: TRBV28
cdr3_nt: TGTGCCAGCAGTTTAGAAGGCGGCAGCAATCAGCCCCAGCATTTT
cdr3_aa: CASSLEGGSNQPQHF

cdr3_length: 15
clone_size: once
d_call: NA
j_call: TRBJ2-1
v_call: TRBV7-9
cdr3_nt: TGTGCCAGCAGCCAAGGCGGGACCGGGGGCCCAACGAGATTCTTC
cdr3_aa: CASSQGGTGGPTRFF

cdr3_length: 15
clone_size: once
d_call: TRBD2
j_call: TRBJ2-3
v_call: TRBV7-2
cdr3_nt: TGTGCCAGCAGCTTAGACACTAGCGCCACAGATACGCAGTATTTT
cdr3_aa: CASSLDTSATDTQYF

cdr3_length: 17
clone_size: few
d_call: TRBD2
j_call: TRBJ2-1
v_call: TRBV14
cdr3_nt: TGTGCCAGCAGCCTCCGGGGGGGAGTAGTACTCCCCAATGAGCAGTTCTTC
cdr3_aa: CASSLRGGVVLPNEQFF

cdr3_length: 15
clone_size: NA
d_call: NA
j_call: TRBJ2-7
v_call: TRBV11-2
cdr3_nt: TGTGCCAGCAGCTTAGGTTTAGGGCCCTCCTACGAGCAGTACTTC
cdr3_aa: CASSLGLGPSYEQYF

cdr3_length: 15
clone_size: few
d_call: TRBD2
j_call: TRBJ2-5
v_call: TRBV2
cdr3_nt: TGTGCCAGCGCGAGGAGCGGGAGTAACAGGGAGACCCAGTACTTC
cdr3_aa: CASARSGSNRETQYF

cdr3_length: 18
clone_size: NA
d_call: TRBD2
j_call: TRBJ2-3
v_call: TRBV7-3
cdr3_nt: TGTGCCAGCAGCTTAAGGGCTAGCGGGGGGGCCGCTCCACATACGCAGTATTTT
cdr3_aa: CASSLRASGGAAPHTQYF

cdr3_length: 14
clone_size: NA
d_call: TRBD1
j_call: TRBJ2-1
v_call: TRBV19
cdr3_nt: TGTGCCAGTATGGTTTCTACAGGGGCTAATGAGCAGTTCTTC
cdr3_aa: CASMVSTGANEQFF

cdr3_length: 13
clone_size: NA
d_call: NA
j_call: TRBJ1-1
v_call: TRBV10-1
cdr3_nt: TGCGCCAGCAGTGAGTCTTTGAACACTGAAGCTTTCTTT
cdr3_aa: CASSESLNTEAFF

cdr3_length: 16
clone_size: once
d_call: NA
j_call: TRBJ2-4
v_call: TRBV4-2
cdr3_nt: TGTGCCAGCAGCCAAGAGGACCTTGGCCCCAAAAACATTCAGTACTTC
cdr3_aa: CASSQEDLGPKNIQYF

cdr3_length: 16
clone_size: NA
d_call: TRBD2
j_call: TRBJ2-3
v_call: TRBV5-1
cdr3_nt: TGCGCCAGCTCCCTCCCGGGGACTACATACACAGATACGCAGTATTTT
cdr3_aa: CASSLPGTTYTDTQYF

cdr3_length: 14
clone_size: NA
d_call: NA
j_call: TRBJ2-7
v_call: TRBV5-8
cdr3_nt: TGTGCCAGCCATGTCACAGGGCTCTCCTACGAGCAGTACTTC
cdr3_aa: CASHVTGLSYEQYF

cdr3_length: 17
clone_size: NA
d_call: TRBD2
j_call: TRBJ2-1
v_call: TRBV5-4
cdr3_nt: TGTGCCAGCAGCGGCAGGCGGACTAGCGGGGGATACAATGAGCAGTTCTTC
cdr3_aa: CASSGRRTSGGYNEQFF